The TCR beta chain under discussion was sequenced for a study of CD8 T cells in ankylosing spondylitis. Study-wide results and limits: From matched ankylosing spondylitis synovial fluid, disease-linked clones were reportedly recovered at significantly enriched levels. About eight highly homologous variants made up a TCR beta motif that seemed to typify ankylosing spondylitis blood.

The CDR3 loop spans 14 amino acids. CDR1 and CDR2 (germline): MNHNS, SASEGT. V lost 5 bases and J 3 bases, leaving 13 bases between the germline ends. This clonotype was observed a handful of times. Antigen unknown. Generation of TCR beta libraries employed quantitative 5'-RACE incorporating molecular barcodes. TCRdb fed the 5' RACE reads into MiXCR, producing one record per CDR3 protein. The data show under 130,000 distinct CDR3 sequences, 20% to 30% seen once. The chain recombines TRBV6-1 with TRBJ1-2; perhaps TRBD1 as D (5 bases). The TCR sequence derives from a male donor with ankylosing spondylitis. Source material: synovial fluid, either unsorted or a sorted T cell fraction (not recorded which). The CDR3 spells CASSRGVADYGYTF. In DNA, the CDR3 is TGTGCCAGCAGTCGGGGGGTCGCGGACTATGGCTACACCTTC.